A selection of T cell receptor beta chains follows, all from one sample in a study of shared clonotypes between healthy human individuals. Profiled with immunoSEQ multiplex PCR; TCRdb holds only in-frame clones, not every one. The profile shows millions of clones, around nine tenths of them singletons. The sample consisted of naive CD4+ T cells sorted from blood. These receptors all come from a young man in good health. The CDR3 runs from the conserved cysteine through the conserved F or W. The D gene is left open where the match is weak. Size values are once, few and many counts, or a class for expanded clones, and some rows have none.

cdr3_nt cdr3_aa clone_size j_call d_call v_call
TGTGCCAGCAGCTGGACGACGGGTCAGCCCCAGCATTTT CASSWTTGQPQHF NA TRBJ1-5 NA TRBV5-8
TGCGCCAGCAGCCAAGATCTCCCGGGGACAGGGAGCGAGCAGTACTTC CASSQDLPGTGSEQYF NA TRBJ2-7 TRBD1 TRBV4-1
TGTGCCAGCAACAAAAGAGAGGAGGGTTGGCAAGAGACCCAGTACTTC CASNKREEGWQETQYF NA TRBJ2-5 NA TRBV9
TGTGCCAGCAGCCTTCCACCTGGGGGCGGAGAGCAGTTCTTC CASSLPPGGGEQFF NA TRBJ2-1 NA TRBV27
TGTGCCATCAGTGAGTCCGAGACAGGGAGAGGTTCACCCCTCCACTTT CAISESETGRGSPLHF NA TRBJ1-6 TRBD1 TRBV10-3
TGTGCCAGCAGTTCCTCTCGGGCCAACGTCCTGACTTTC CASSSSRANVLTF NA TRBJ2-6 NA TRBV6-5
TGTGCCTGGTCCAGGGGGCAGGCGGCCGGCATTCAGTACTTC CAWSRGQAAGIQYF NA TRBJ2-4 TRBD1 TRBV30
TGTGCCAGCAGCTTGTCGGTCGCAACTAATGAAAAACTGTTTTTT CASSLSVATNEKLFF NA TRBJ1-4 NA TRBV11-2
TGTGCCATTGGACTAGCGGTCACAGATACGCAGTATTTT CAIGLAVTDTQYF NA TRBJ2-3 TRBD2 TRBV10-3
TGTGCCAGCGGGAGACAGAGGGACAAGCACTTC CASGRQRDKHF NA TRBJ2-7 NA TRBV6-5
TGTGCCAGCAGCTTGTTAGCGGGAGGGCCTGAGTACTTC CASSLLAGGPEYF few TRBJ2-4 TRBD2 TRBV5-4
TGTGCCATCAGCGAGGGGACTAGCTTCGGACAGTACTTC CAISEGTSFGQYF NA TRBJ2-5 TRBD2 TRBV10-3
TGCGCCAGCAGCGAGACCGTCGATCGACCCAACGTCCTGACTTTC CASSETVDRPNVLTF NA TRBJ2-6 NA TRBV5-1
TGTGCCAGCAGCTTAGATGGAGGCAGGGGGCCCCACGAGCAGTACTTC CASSLDGGRGPHEQYF NA TRBJ2-7 TRBD1 TRBV11-2
TGTGCCAGCAGTTCCCCTACTTTACAGCCCCAGCATTTT CASSSPTLQPQHF NA TRBJ1-5 NA TRBV28
TGCGCCAGCAGCTTTTCAGGCCAGGTTGAAGCTTTCTTT CASSFSGQVEAFF NA TRBJ1-1 NA TRBV5-1
TGTGCCAGCAGTCCCCGGGACAGCAAAAACATTCAGTACTTC CASSPRDSKNIQYF NA TRBJ2-4 TRBD1 TRBV6-5
TGTGCCAGCAGTAGACAGGGGGCAGGTAACATTCAGTACTTC CASSRQGAGNIQYF NA TRBJ2-4 TRBD1 TRBV2
TGTGCCTGGGCAGGGACCGGGGAGCTGTTTTTT CAWAGTGELFF NA TRBJ2-2 NA TRBV30
TGTGCCAGCAGCAAAACGCGGGACACCCACGAGCAGTACTTC CASSKTRDTHEQYF NA TRBJ2-7 NA TRBV6-1
TGCAGTGCTAGACCGGGAACTGAAGCTTTCTTT CSARPGTEAFF NA TRBJ1-1 NA TRBV20-1
TGCAGCGCTAGCCGGGACAAGGAAAAACTGTTTTTT CSASRDKEKLFF NA TRBJ1-4 NA TRBV29-1
TGTGCCAGCAGTACTAGCGGGAGGACAAGGAATGAGCAGTTCTTC CASSTSGRTRNEQFF NA TRBJ2-1 TRBD2 TRBV25-1
TGTGCCAGCTCACCTCCCTCCGGAACGAGGAACACTGAAGCTTTCTTT CASSPPSGTRNTEAFF NA TRBJ1-1 NA TRBV18
TGTGCCAGCAGTCCTAATGGGGCCAGCTCTGAAGCTTTCTTT CASSPNGASSEAFF NA TRBJ1-1 NA TRBV6-6
TGCGCCAGCAGCTTGGAGGGGCAGCATTTGGATACGCAGTATTTT CASSLEGQHLDTQYF NA TRBJ2-3 NA TRBV5-1
TGTGCCAGCAGCGACGTCGGCAATTCACCCCTCCACTTT CASSDVGNSPLHF NA TRBJ1-6 NA TRBV7-3
TGTGCCAGCAGCCGGGGCGGGAATCCCTACGAGCAGTACTTC CASSRGGNPYEQYF NA TRBJ2-7 NA TRBV28
TGTGCCAGCAGCTTAGGGACGATCGGCGGGGCTTCCTACGAGCAGTACTTC CASSLGTIGGASYEQYF NA TRBJ2-7 NA TRBV5-5